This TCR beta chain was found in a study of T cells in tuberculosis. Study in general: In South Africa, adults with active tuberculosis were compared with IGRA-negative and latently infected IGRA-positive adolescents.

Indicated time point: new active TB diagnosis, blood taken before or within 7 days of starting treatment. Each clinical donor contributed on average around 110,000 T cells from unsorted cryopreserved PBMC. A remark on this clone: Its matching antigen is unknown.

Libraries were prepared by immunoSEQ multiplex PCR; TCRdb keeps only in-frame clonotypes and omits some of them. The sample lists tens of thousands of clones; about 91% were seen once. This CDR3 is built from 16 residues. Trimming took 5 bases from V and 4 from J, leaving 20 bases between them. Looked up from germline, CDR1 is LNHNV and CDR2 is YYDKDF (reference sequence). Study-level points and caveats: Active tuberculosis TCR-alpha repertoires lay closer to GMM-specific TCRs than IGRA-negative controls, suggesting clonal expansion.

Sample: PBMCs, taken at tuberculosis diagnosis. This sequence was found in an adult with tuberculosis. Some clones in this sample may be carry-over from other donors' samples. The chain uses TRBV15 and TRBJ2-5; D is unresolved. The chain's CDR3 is CATSFLTPRPGETQYF. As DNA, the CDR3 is TGTGCCACCAGCTTCCTGACCCCTCGCCCGGGAGAGACCCAGTACTTC.